What follows is one TCR beta chain and its context. What it binds is unknown. The sample is drawn from a study of blood T cells in healthy people across ages. Using a J-beta primer mix together with a sample-barcoded 5' primer, a second PCR was run for roughly 7 to 12 cycles. TCRdb re-analysed the 5' RACE reads in MiXCR, keeping a single row per CDR3 protein. Of about 1.5 million distinct CDR3 sequences listed, roughly two fifths are singletons. Overall study findings and caveats: Those diversity estimates obtained from one million T cells were thought to be underestimates. Among T cells, TCR beta diversity per million cells dropped roughly linearly as age rose.

The germline CDR1 and CDR2 sequences are LGHNA and YNFKEQ. The length of the CDR3 is 16 residues. The V gene lost 1 base and the J gene lost 0 bases, with 12 bases spanning the gap. Sequencing input: blood. The source is a woman younger than 35 in good health. The V gene is TRBV4-2, the J gene TRBJ1-1; TRBD1 might be the D (5 bases). CDR3 residues: CASSQAGPLLNTEAFF. CDR3 nucleotide sequence: TGTGCCAGCAGCCAAGCAGGGCCCCTCCTGAACACTGAAGCTTTCTTT.